These T cell receptor beta chains were read from a single sample in a study of T cell changes during pregnancy in multiple sclerosis. The repertoire was sequenced with immunoSEQ multiplex PCR; TCRdb's copy has only in-frame clones and lacks some. This sample has tens of thousands of clones; more than 80% occur once, and the top ten carry 0.7% to 0.9%. The sample in question was peripheral blood, obtained in the first trimester of pregnancy. The receptor set was obtained from a female donor in good health, enrolled as a control in a pregnancy study. Each CDR3 is given with its conserved first and last residue. A D gene is named only where the DNA matches it firmly. A row's size may be missing; if present it is once, few, many or a size class.

d_gene: NA; abundance: NA; v_gene: TRBV7-9; j_gene: TRBJ2-7; CDR3nt: TGTGCCAGCAGCTCCCCCTGGGGCGGAGAGCTGTACGAGCAGTACTTC; CDR3aa: CASSSPWGGELYEQYF
d_gene: NA; abundance: few; v_gene: TRBV7-2; j_gene: TRBJ1-6; CDR3nt: TGTGCCAGCAGCCCTGAGTATAATTCACCCCTCCACTTT; CDR3aa: CASSPEYNSPLHF
d_gene: NA; abundance: NA; v_gene: TRBV27; j_gene: TRBJ2-2; CDR3nt: TGTGCCAGCAGTTTTATCTCGACCGGGGAGCTGTTTTTT; CDR3aa: CASSFISTGELFF
d_gene: TRBD1; abundance: NA; v_gene: TRBV11-2; j_gene: TRBJ1-5; CDR3nt: TGTGCCAGCAGCTTAGGGACAGGGGCCCAGCATTTT; CDR3aa: CASSLGTGAQHF
d_gene: TRBD2; abundance: NA; v_gene: TRBV7-2; j_gene: TRBJ2-1; CDR3nt: TGTGCCAGCAGCCCAATACTAGCGGGAGGAATACGGTTCTTC; CDR3aa: CASSPILAGGIRFF
d_gene: TRBD1; abundance: once; v_gene: TRBV19; j_gene: TRBJ2-2; CDR3nt: TGTGCCAGTTCCGGGACAGGGGTGCCCGGGGAGCTGTTTTTT; CDR3aa: CASSGTGVPGELFF
d_gene: TRBD1; abundance: once; v_gene: TRBV27; j_gene: TRBJ2-7; CDR3nt: TGTGCCAGCAGTTCCCCGGGACAGGGCCCTTCCTACGAGCAGTACTTC; CDR3aa: CASSSPGQGPSYEQYF
d_gene: NA; abundance: few; v_gene: TRBV5-5; j_gene: TRBJ1-5; CDR3nt: TGTGCCAGCGTCCGAGGACCCCAGCATTTT; CDR3aa: CASVRGPQHF
d_gene: TRBD1; abundance: NA; v_gene: TRBV6-6; j_gene: TRBJ1-2; CDR3nt: TGTGCCAGCACCAACAGGGGTCTTAACTATGGCTACACCTTC; CDR3aa: CASTNRGLNYGYTF
d_gene: NA; abundance: NA; v_gene: TRBV6-5; j_gene: TRBJ1-1; CDR3nt: TGTGCCAGCCGGTCTTGGGGGCAGAGCACTGAAGCTTTCTTT; CDR3aa: CASRSWGQSTEAFF
d_gene: TRBD1; abundance: NA; v_gene: TRBV29-1; j_gene: TRBJ1-1; CDR3nt: TGCAGCGTTAGGACAGGGGGGAACACTGAAGCTTTCTTT; CDR3aa: CSVRTGGNTEAFF
d_gene: TRBD1; abundance: NA; v_gene: TRBV19; j_gene: TRBJ2-1; CDR3nt: TGTGCCAGTAGTATTGGGCAGGGGGCTGATGAGCAGTTCTTC; CDR3aa: CASSIGQGADEQFF
d_gene: NA; abundance: NA; v_gene: TRBV2; j_gene: TRBJ2-5; CDR3nt: TGTGCCAGCAGTGAGGATGGAAATTTGGCGGGCCCCCAAGAGACCCAGTACTTC; CDR3aa: CASSEDGNLAGPQETQYF
d_gene: NA; abundance: NA; v_gene: TRBV5-4; j_gene: TRBJ2-2; CDR3nt: TGTGCCAGCACCCTAGACTCCCTGAACACCGGGGAGCTGTTTTTT; CDR3aa: CASTLDSLNTGELFF
d_gene: TRBD2; abundance: NA; v_gene: TRBV4-1; j_gene: TRBJ2-4; CDR3nt: TGCGCCAGCAGCCAAGATTCAGTAGCGGGATACGAAAACATTCAGTACTTC; CDR3aa: CASSQDSVAGYENIQYF
d_gene: NA; abundance: NA; v_gene: TRBV4-1; j_gene: TRBJ2-4; CDR3nt: TGCGCCAGCAGCCAGGGAGTCATTCAGTACTTC; CDR3aa: CASSQGVIQYF
d_gene: NA; abundance: NA; v_gene: TRBV9; j_gene: TRBJ2-3; CDR3nt: TGTGCCAGCAGCCCACAAGATACGCAGTATTTT; CDR3aa: CASSPQDTQYF
d_gene: TRBD2; abundance: NA; v_gene: TRBV27; j_gene: TRBJ2-1; CDR3nt: TGTGCCAGCAGTTCGCTCTCGGGACTAGCGCGCTATGAGCAGTTCTTC; CDR3aa: CASSSLSGLARYEQFF
d_gene: TRBD2; abundance: NA; v_gene: TRBV29-1; j_gene: TRBJ2-7; CDR3nt: TGCAGCGTTAATCCGGGACTAGCGGGAGTAAACGAGCAGTACTTC; CDR3aa: CSVNPGLAGVNEQYF
d_gene: NA; abundance: few; v_gene: TRBV7-2; j_gene: TRBJ1-2; CDR3nt: TGTGCCAGCAGCGCCCCAGGGGTCGGCTACACCTTC; CDR3aa: CASSAPGVGYTF
d_gene: NA; abundance: NA; v_gene: TRBV19; j_gene: TRBJ1-1; CDR3nt: TGTGCCTCTTTCGCAGGGATAGGAAACACTGAAGCTTTCTTT; CDR3aa: CASFAGIGNTEAFF
d_gene: NA; abundance: NA; v_gene: TRBV28; j_gene: TRBJ1-1; CDR3nt: TGTGCCAGCAGCCCCCCGGGCAGGGTGGGCACTGAAGCTTTCTTT; CDR3aa: CASSPPGRVGTEAFF
d_gene: NA; abundance: NA; v_gene: TRBV9; j_gene: TRBJ1-5; CDR3nt: TGTGCCAGCAGCGTTGGTCCGACAGATTATAGCAATCAGCCCCAGCATTTT; CDR3aa: CASSVGPTDYSNQPQHF
d_gene: TRBD2; abundance: NA; v_gene: TRBV4-2; j_gene: TRBJ2-7; CDR3nt: TGTGCCAGCAGCCAGACGGCGCGGGAGGACTACGAGCAGTACTTC; CDR3aa: CASSQTAREDYEQYF
d_gene: TRBD1; abundance: NA; v_gene: TRBV15; j_gene: TRBJ2-5; CDR3nt: TGTGCCACCAGCAGAGAGACAGGGGGTTCAGAGACCCAGTACTTC; CDR3aa: CATSRETGGSETQYF
d_gene: NA; abundance: NA; v_gene: TRBV28; j_gene: TRBJ2-1; CDR3nt: TGTGCCAGCAGTGAATCGACAGGCCCCTACAATGAGCAGTTCTTC; CDR3aa: CASSESTGPYNEQFF
d_gene: TRBD1; abundance: NA; v_gene: TRBV4-1; j_gene: TRBJ1-2; CDR3nt: TGCGCCAGCAGCCAGCCGGGACAGGGGATCTCCTATGGCTACACCTTC; CDR3aa: CASSQPGQGISYGYTF
d_gene: NA; abundance: NA; v_gene: TRBV7-6; j_gene: TRBJ2-2; CDR3nt: TGTGCCAGCAGCTTATTTAGCGGCACCGGGGAGCTGTTTTTT; CDR3aa: CASSLFSGTGELFF
d_gene: TRBD1; abundance: NA; v_gene: TRBV7-7; j_gene: TRBJ2-1; CDR3nt: TGTGCCAGCAGCTTAGGGGCCGGCAGGGGGCCTGTCAATGAGCAGTTCTTC; CDR3aa: CASSLGAGRGPVNEQFF
d_gene: TRBD1; abundance: NA; v_gene: TRBV6-1; j_gene: TRBJ1-3; CDR3nt: TGTGCCAGCATACTACAGGGGACTGGAAACACCATATATTTT; CDR3aa: CASILQGTGNTIYF
d_gene: NA; abundance: NA; v_gene: TRBV9; j_gene: TRBJ2-5; CDR3nt: TGTGCCAGCAGCGTAGGTGACATCGAGACCCAGTACTTC; CDR3aa: CASSVGDIETQYF
d_gene: NA; abundance: NA; v_gene: TRBV9; j_gene: TRBJ1-1; CDR3nt: TGTGCCAGCAGCGGTCCGGGGGGATTTAACACTGAAGCTTTCTTT; CDR3aa: CASSGPGGFNTEAFF
d_gene: TRBD1; abundance: NA; v_gene: TRBV6-5; j_gene: TRBJ2-3; CDR3nt: TGTGCCAGCAGTTACTCTGGACAGGGGAGCACAGATACGCAGTATTTT; CDR3aa: CASSYSGQGSTDTQYF
d_gene: TRBD1; abundance: once; v_gene: TRBV7-9; j_gene: TRBJ1-5; CDR3nt: TGTGCCAGCAGCGGTGGACAGGGGAATCAGCCCCAGCATTTT; CDR3aa: CASSGGQGNQPQHF
d_gene: TRBD1; abundance: NA; v_gene: TRBV28; j_gene: TRBJ1-5; CDR3nt: TGTGCCAGCAGTACAGCCGGGACAGGCAATCAGCCCCAGCATTTT; CDR3aa: CASSTAGTGNQPQHF
d_gene: TRBD2; abundance: NA; v_gene: TRBV19; j_gene: TRBJ2-1; CDR3nt: TGTGCCAGTAGTATCGGTGTAGCGGGGGGGCGTGATGAGCAGTTCTTC; CDR3aa: CASSIGVAGGRDEQFF
d_gene: TRBD2; abundance: NA; v_gene: TRBV5-1; j_gene: TRBJ2-3; CDR3nt: TGCGCCAGCATTCCGGGGGGAGGGAGCACAGATACGCAGTATTTT; CDR3aa: CASIPGGGSTDTQYF
d_gene: TRBD2; abundance: NA; v_gene: TRBV11-3; j_gene: TRBJ2-5; CDR3nt: TGTGCCAGCAGCTTGGGCGGGGGGGCCCAAGAGACCCAGTACTTC; CDR3aa: CASSLGGGAQETQYF
d_gene: NA; abundance: NA; v_gene: TRBV5-1; j_gene: TRBJ1-2; CDR3nt: TGCGCCAGCAGACGTGCCACAGGGAACTATGGCTACACCTTC; CDR3aa: CASRRATGNYGYTF
d_gene: TRBD1; abundance: NA; v_gene: TRBV10-3; j_gene: TRBJ2-5; CDR3nt: TGTGCCATCGCAGCCTGGACAGGGGGAGAGACCCAGTACTTC; CDR3aa: CAIAAWTGGETQYF
d_gene: NA; abundance: NA; v_gene: TRBV10-2; j_gene: TRBJ1-1; CDR3nt: TGCGCCAGCAGTAACCTAGGTAGGAACACTGAAGCTTTCTTT; CDR3aa: CASSNLGRNTEAFF
d_gene: TRBD1; abundance: once; v_gene: TRBV18; j_gene: TRBJ1-5; CDR3nt: TGTGCCAGCTCTCCCGGGACAGGGGGTCAGCCCCAGCATTTT; CDR3aa: CASSPGTGGQPQHF
d_gene: NA; abundance: NA; v_gene: TRBV14; j_gene: TRBJ2-7; CDR3nt: TGTGCCAGCAGCCAAGAAGAGGGTGGGCGGGAGCAGTACTTC; CDR3aa: CASSQEEGGREQYF
d_gene: TRBD1; abundance: NA; v_gene: TRBV7-2; j_gene: TRBJ2-6; CDR3nt: TGTGCCAGCAGTCCGTCCCTGGGACAGTCTTTCCCTGGGGCCAACGTCCTGACTTTC; CDR3aa: CASSPSLGQSFPGANVLTF
d_gene: TRBD1; abundance: NA; v_gene: TRBV2; j_gene: TRBJ1-6; CDR3nt: TGTGCCAGCAGAGAGACAGGGAGATCACCCCTCCACTTT; CDR3aa: CASRETGRSPLHF
d_gene: NA; abundance: NA; v_gene: TRBV11-2; j_gene: TRBJ2-7; CDR3nt: TGTGCCAGCAGCTTCGCAGCGCGCGAGCAGTACTTC; CDR3aa: CASSFAAREQYF
d_gene: NA; abundance: NA; v_gene: TRBV28; j_gene: TRBJ2-1; CDR3nt: TGTGCCAGCAGTCCCTGGGGCAGGAGGGGCGATGAGCAGTTCTTC; CDR3aa: CASSPWGRRGDEQFF
d_gene: TRBD1; abundance: NA; v_gene: TRBV5-4; j_gene: TRBJ2-5; CDR3nt: TGTGCCAGCAGCTTGCCACAGGGGGAGACCCAGTACTTC; CDR3aa: CASSLPQGETQYF
d_gene: NA; abundance: NA; v_gene: TRBV7-9; j_gene: TRBJ2-7; CDR3nt: TGTGCCAGCAGCTTAGGGGGGGTCTCCTACGAGCAGTACTTC; CDR3aa: CASSLGGVSYEQYF